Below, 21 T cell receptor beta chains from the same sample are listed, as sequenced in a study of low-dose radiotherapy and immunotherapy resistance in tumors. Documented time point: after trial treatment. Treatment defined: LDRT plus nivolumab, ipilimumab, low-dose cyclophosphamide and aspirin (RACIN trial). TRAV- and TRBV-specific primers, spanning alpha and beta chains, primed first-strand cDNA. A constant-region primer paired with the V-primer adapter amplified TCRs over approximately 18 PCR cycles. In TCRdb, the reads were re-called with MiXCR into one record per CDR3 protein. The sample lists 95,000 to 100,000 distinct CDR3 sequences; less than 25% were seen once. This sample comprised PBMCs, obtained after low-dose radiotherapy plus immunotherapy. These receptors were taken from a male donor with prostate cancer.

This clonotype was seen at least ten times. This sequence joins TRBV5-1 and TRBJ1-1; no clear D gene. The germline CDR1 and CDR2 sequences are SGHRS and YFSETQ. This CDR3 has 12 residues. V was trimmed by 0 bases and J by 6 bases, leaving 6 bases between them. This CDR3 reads CASSLEGSEAFF. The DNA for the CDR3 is TGCGCCAGCAGCTTGGAGGGTTCTGAAGCTTTCTTT.

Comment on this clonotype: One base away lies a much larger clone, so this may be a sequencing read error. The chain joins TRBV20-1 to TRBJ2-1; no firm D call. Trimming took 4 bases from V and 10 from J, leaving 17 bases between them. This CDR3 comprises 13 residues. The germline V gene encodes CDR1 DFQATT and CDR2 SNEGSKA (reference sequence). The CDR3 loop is CSAKASFSYEQFF. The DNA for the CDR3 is TGCAGTGCTAAGGCCAGCTTCTCCTACGAGCAGTTCTTC.

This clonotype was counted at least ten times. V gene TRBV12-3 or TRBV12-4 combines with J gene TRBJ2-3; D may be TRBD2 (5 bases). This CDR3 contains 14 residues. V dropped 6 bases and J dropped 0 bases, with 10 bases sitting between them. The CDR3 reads CASRRAASTDTQYF. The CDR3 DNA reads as TGTGCCAGCAGGAGAGCGGCTAGCACAGATACGCAGTATTTT.

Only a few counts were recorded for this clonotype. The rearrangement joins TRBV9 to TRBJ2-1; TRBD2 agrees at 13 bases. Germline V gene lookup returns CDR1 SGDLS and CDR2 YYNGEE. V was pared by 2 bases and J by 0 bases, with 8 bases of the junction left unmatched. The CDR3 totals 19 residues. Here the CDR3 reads CASSVGLAGHLSSYNEQFF. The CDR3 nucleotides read TGTGCCAGCAGCGTGGGACTAGCGGGGCACCTGAGCTCCTACAATGAGCAGTTCTTC.

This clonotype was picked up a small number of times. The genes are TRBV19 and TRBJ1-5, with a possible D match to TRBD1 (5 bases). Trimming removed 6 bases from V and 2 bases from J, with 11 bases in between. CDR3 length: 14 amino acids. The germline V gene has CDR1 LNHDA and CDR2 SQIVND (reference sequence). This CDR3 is CASRGTAGNQPQHF. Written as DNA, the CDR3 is TGTGCCAGTAGAGGGACGGCGGGCAATCAGCCCCAGCATTTT.

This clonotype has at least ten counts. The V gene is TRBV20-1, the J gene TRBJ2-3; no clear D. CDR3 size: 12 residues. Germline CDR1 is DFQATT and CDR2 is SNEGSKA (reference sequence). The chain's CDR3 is CTIRATADTQYF. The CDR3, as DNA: TGCACCATAAGGGCGACGGCAGATACGCAGTATTTT.

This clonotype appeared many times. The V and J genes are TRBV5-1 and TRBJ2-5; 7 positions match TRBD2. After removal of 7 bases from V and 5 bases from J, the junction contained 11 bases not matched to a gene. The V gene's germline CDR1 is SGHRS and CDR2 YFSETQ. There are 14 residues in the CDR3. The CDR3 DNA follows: TGCGCCAGCGCTGGACTAGGAGTTTCGGAGACCCAGTACTTC. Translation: CASAGLGVSETQYF.

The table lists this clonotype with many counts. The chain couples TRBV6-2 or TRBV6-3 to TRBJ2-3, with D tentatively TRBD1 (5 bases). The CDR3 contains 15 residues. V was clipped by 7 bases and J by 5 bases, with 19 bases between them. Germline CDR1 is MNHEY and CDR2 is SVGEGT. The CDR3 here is CASKGPAPYGDTQYF. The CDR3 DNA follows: TGTGCCAGCAAGGGGCCAGCCCCATATGGAGATACGCAGTATTTT.

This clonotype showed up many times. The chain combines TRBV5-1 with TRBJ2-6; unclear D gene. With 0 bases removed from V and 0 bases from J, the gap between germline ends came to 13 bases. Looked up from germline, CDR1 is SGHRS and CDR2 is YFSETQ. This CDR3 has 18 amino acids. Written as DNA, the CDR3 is TGCGCCAGCAGCTTGGCTGGGTGGCTCAACTCTGGGGCCAACGTCCTGACTTTC. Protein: CASSLAGWLNSGANVLTF.

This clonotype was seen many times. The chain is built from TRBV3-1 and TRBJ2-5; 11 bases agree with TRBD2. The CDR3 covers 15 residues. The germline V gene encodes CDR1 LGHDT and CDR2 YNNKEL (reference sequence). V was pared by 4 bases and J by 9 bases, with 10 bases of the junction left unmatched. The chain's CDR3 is CASSRSGGGPGSQYF. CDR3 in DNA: TGTGCCAGCAGCCGTAGCGGGGGGGGCCCAGGGTCCCAGTACTTC.

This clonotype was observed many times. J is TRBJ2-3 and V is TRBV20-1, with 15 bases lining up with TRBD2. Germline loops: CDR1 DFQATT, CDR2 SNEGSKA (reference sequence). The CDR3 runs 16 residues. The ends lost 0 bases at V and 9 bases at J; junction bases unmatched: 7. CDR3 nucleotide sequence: TGCAGTGCTAGAGATCCCGGGACTAGCGGGGGGTTAACGCAGTATTTT. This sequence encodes CSARDPGTSGGLTQYF.

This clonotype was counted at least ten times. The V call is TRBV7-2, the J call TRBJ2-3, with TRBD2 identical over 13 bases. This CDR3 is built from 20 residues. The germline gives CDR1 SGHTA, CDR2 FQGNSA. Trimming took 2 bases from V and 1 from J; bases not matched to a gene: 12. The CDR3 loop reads CASSLRGPGLAGRGTDTQYF. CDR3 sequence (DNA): TGTGCCAGCAGCTTAAGGGGGCCGGGACTAGCGGGGCGTGGCACAGATACGCAGTATTTT.

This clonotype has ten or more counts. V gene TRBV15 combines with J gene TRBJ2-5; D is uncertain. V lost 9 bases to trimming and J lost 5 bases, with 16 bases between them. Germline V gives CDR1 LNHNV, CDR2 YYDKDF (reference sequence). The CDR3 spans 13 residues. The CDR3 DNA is TGTGCCACTTCTACCCTCCTTAAGGAGACCCAGTACTTC. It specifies CATSTLLKETQYF.

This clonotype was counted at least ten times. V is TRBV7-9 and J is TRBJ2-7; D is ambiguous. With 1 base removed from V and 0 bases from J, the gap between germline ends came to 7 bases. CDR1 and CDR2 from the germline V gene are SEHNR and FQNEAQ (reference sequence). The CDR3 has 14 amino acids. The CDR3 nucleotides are TGTGCCAGCAGCTTAGGGACCTACTCCTACGAGCAGTACTTC. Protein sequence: CASSLGTYSYEQYF. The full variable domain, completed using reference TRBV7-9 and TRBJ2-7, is DTGVSQNPRHKITKRGQNVTFRCDPISEHNRLYWYRQTLGQGPEFLTYFQNEAQLEKSRLLSDRFSAERPKGSFSTLEIQRTEQGDSAMYLCASSLGTYSYEQYFGPGTRLTVT.

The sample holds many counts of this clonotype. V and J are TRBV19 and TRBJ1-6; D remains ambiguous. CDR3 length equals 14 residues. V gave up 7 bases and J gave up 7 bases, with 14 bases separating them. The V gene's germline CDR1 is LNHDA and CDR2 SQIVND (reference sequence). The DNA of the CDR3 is TGTGCCAGTAATACGGTTTTGGCGAATTCACCCCTCCACTTT. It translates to CASNTVLANSPLHF.

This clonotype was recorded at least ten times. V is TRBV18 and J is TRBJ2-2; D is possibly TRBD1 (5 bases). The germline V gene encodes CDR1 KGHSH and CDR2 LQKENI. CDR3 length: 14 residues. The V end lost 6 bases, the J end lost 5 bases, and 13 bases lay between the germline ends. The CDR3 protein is CASSGQGRTGELFF. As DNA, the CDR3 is TGTGCCAGCTCTGGGCAGGGAAGGACCGGGGAGCTGTTTTTT.

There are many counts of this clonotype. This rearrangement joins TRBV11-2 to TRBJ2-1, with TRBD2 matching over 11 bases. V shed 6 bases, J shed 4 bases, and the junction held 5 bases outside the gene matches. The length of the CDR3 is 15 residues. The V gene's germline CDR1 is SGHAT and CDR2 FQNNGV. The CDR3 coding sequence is TGTGCCAGCAGGTTGACTAGCGGGAAATACAATGAGCAGTTCTTC. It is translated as CASRLTSGKYNEQFF.

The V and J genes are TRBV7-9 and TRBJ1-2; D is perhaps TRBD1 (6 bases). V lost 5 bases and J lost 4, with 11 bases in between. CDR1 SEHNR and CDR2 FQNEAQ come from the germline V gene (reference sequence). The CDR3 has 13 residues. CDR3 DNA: TGTGCCAGCAGCACCGGACAGTTCTATGGCTACACCTTC. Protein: CASSTGQFYGYTF.

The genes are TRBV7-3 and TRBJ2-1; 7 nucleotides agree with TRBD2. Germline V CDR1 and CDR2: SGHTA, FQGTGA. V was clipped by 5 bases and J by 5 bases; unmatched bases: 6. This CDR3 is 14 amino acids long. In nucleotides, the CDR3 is TGTGCCAGCAGCCCCGGGACTACTCACAATGAGCAGTTCTTC. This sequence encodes CASSPGTTHNEQFF.

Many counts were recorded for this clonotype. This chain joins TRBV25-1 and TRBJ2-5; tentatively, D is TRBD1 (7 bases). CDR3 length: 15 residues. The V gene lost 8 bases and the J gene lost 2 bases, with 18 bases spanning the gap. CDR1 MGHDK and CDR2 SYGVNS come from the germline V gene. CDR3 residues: CASVDGGTVQETQYF. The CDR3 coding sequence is TGTGCCAGCGTGGACGGCGGGACAGTACAAGAGACCCAGTACTTC.

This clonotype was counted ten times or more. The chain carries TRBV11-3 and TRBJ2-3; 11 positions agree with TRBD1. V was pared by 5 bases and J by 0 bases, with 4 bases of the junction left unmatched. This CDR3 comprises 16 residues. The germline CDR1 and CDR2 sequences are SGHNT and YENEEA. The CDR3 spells CASSPGQGVSTDTQYF. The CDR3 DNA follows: TGTGCCAGCAGCCCGGGACAGGGGGTGAGCACAGATACGCAGTATTTT.